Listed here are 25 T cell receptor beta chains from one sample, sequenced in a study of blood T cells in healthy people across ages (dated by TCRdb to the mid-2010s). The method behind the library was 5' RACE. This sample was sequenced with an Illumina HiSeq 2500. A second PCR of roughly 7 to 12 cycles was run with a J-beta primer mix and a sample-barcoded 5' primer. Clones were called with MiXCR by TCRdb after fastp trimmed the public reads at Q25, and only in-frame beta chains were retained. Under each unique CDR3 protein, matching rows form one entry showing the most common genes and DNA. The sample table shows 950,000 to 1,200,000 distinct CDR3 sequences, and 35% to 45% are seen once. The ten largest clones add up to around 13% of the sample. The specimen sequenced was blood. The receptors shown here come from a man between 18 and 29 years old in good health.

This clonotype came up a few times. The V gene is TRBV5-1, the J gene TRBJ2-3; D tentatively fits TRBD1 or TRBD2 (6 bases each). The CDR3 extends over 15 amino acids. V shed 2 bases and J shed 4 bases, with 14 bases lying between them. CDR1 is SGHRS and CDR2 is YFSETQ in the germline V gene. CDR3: CASSFGGANADTQYF. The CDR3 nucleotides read TGCGCCAGCAGCTTCGGGGGCGCAAACGCAGATACGCAGTATTTT.

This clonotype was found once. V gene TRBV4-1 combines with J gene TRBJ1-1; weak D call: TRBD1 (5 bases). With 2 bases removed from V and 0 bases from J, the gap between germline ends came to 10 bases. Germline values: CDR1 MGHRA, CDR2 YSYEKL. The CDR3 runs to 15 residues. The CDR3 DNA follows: TGCGCCAGCAGCCAATTTACAGGCATGAACACTGAAGCTTTCTTT. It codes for CASSQFTGMNTEAFF.

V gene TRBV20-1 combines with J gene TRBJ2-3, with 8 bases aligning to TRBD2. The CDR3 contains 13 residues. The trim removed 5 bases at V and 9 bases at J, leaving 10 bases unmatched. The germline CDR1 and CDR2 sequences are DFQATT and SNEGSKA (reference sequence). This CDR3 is CSAPLEAGVTQYF. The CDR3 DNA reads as TGCAGTGCTCCTCTGGAAGCGGGGGTGACGCAGTATTTT.

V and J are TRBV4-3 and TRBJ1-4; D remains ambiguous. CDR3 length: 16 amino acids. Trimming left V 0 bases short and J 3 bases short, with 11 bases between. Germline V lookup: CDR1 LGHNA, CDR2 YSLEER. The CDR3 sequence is CASSQDKGTANEKLFF. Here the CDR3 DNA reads TGCGCCAGCAGCCAAGATAAGGGCACGGCTAATGAAAAACTGTTTTTT.

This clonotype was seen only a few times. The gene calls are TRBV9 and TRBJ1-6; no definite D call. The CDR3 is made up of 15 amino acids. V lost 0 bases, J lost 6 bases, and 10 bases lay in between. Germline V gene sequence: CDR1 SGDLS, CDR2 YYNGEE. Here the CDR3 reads CASSVAGRGNSPLHF. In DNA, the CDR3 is TGTGCCAGCAGCGTAGCCGGGCGCGGTAATTCACCCCTCCACTTT.

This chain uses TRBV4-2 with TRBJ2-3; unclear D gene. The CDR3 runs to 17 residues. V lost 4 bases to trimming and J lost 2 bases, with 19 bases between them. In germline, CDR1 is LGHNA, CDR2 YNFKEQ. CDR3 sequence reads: CASSPLYLVADTDTQYF. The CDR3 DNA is TGTGCCAGCAGCCCTTTATATCTGGTAGCCGACACAGATACGCAGTATTTT.

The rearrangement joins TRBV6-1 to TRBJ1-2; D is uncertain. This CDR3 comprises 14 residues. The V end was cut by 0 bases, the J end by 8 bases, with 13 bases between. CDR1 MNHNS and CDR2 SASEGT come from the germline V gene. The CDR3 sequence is CASSEAQELWGYTF. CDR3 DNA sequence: TGTGCCAGCAGTGAAGCGCAGGAATTGTGGGGCTACACCTTC.

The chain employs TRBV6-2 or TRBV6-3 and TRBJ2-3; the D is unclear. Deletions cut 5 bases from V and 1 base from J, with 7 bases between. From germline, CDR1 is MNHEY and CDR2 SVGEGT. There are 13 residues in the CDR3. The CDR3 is CASSRPRTDTQYF. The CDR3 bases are TGTGCCAGCAGTCGCCCGCGCACAGATACGCAGTATTTT.

CDR3 amino acids: CAISAPGVLRDTQYF. The CDR3 nucleotides read TGTGCCATCAGTGCCCCCGGCGTCCTGAGGGATACGCAGTATTTT. This chain uses TRBV10-3 with TRBJ2-3; D is undetermined. With 4 bases removed from V and 6 bases from J, the gap between germline ends came to 17 bases. The CDR3 has 15 amino acids. Per germline, CDR1 ENHRY and CDR2 SYGVKD.

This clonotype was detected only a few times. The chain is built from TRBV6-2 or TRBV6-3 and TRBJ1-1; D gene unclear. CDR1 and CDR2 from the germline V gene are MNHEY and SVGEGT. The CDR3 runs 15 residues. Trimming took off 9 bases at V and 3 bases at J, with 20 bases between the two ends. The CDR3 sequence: CASSTLKDQYTEAFF. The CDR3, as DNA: TGTGCCAGTAGTACACTAAAGGACCAGTACACTGAAGCTTTCTTT.

DNA for the CDR3: TGCAGTGCTAGCCTCCTAGGGCTCTATGGCTACACCTTC. Amino acid sequence: CSASLLGLYGYTF. The chain recombines TRBV20-1 with TRBJ1-2, with D hard to call. Trimming stripped 3 bases from V and 4 bases from J, with 12 bases between. This CDR3 region has 13 residues. Germline V gene sequence: CDR1 DFQATT, CDR2 SNEGSKA (reference sequence).

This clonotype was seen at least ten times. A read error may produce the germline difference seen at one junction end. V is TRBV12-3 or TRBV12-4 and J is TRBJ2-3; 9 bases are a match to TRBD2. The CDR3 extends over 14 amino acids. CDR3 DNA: TGCGCCAGCAGCCCGGGACTAGCTGGAGATACGCAGTATTTT. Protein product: CASSPGLAGDTQYF.

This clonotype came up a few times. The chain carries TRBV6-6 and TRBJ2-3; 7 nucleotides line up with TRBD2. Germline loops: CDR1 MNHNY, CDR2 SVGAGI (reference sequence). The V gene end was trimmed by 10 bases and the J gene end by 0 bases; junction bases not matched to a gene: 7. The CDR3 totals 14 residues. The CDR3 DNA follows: TGTGCCACCAGAGCGGGACTGAGCACAGATACGCAGTATTTT. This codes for CATRAGLSTDTQYF.

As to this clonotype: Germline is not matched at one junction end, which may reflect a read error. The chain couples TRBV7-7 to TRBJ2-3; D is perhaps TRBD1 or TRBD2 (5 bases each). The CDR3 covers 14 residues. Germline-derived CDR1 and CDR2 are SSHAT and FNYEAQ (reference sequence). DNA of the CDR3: TGTGCTAGCAGCCTGGGGGTAGCAGCAGATACGCAGTATTTT. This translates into CASSLGVAADTQYF.

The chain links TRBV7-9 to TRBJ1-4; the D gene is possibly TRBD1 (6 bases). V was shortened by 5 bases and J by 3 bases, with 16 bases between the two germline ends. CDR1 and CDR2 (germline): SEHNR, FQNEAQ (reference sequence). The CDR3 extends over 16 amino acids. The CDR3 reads CASSVYLQGANEKLFF. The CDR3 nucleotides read TGTGCCAGCAGCGTATACCTACAGGGCGCTAATGAAAAACTGTTTTTT.

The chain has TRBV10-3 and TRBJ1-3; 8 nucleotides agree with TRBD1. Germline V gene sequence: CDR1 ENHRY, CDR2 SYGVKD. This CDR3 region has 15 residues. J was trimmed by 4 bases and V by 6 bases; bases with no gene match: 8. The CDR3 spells CAISDRGHLGNTIYF. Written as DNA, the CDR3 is TGTGCCATCAGCGACAGGGGCCACCTCGGAAACACCATATATTTT.

The CDR3 spells CASSFMSQGANGYTF. The DNA for the CDR3 is TGTGCCAGCAGCTTTATGTCCCAGGGGGCAAATGGCTACACCTTC. The chain couples TRBV5-6 to TRBJ1-2; TRBD1 matches 8 bases. CDR1 and CDR2 (germline): SGHDT, YYEEEE. After removal of 2 bases from V and 6 bases from J, the junction contained 9 bases not matched to a gene. The CDR3 sequence is 15 residues long.

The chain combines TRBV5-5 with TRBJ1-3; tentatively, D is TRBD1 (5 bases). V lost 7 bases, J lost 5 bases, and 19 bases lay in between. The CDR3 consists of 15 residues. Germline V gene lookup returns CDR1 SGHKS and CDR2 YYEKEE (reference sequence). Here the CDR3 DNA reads TGTGCCAGCGCCCCGAGCGGGGGTTCAAGAAACACCATATATTTT. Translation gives CASAPSGGSRNTIYF.

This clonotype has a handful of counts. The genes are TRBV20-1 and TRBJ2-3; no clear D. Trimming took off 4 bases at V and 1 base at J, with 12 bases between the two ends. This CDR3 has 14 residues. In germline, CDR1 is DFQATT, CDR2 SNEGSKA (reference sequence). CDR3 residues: CSATTGQGTDTQYF. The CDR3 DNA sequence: TGCAGTGCTACCACCGGCCAGGGCACAGATACGCAGTATTTT.

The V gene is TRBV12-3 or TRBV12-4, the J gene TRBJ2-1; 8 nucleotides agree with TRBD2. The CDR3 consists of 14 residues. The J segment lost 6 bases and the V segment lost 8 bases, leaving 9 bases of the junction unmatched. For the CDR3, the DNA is TGTGCCAGCGGATTCACGGGGGGGATCAATGAGCAGTTCTTC. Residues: CASGFTGGINEQFF.

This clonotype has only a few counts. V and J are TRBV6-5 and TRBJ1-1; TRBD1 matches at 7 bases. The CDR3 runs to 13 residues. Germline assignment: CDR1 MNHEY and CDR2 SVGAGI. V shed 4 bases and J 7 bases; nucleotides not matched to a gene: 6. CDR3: CASSSNRGSEAFF. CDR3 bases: TGTGCCAGCAGTTCAAACAGGGGAAGTGAAGCTTTCTTT.

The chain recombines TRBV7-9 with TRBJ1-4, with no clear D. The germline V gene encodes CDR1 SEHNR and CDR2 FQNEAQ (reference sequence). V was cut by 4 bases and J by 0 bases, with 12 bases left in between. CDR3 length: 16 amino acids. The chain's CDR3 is CASSSYIAATNEKLFF. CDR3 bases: TGTGCCAGCAGCTCCTACATAGCCGCAACTAATGAAAAACTGTTTTTT.

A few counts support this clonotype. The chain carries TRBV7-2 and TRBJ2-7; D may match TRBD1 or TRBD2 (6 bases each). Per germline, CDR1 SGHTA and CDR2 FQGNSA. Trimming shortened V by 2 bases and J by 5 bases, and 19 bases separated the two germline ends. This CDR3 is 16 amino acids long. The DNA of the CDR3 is TGTGCCAGCAGCTTATTACCTATCGGGGGCGACAACGAGCAGTACTTC. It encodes CASSLLPIGGDNEQYF.

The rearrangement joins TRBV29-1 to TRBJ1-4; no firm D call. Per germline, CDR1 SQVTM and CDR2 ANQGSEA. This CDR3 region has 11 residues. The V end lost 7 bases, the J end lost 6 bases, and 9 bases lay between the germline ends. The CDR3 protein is CSGGTYEKLFF. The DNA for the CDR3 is TGCAGCGGTGGAACATATGAAAAACTGTTTTTT.

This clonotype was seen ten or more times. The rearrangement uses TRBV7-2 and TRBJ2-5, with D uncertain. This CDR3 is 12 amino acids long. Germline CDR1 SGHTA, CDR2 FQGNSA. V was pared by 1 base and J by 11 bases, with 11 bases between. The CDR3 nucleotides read TGTGCCAGCAGCTTAGAACTTGGTGAGCAGTACTTC. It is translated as CASSLELGEQYF.